Below, 18 T cell receptor beta chains from the same sample are listed, as sequenced in a study of blood T cells in healthy people across ages. A second PCR, run for about 6 to 11 cycles, used a sample-barcoded 5' primer plus a J-beta primer mix. MiXCR was run by TCRdb on the 5' RACE reads, yielding one entry per CDR3 protein. The top ten hold roughly 13% of the sample, which has 650,000 to 1,000,000 distinct CDR3 sequences, 30% to 45% seen once. The sequencing input was blood. Receptor source: a man younger than 30 in good health.

The J gene is TRBJ1-1, the V gene TRBV5-1, with a tentative D call TRBD1 (5 bases). V dropped 3 bases and J dropped 5 bases, with 20 bases sitting between them. Germline V gives CDR1 SGHRS, CDR2 YFSETQ. CDR3 length: 16 amino acids. The CDR3 here is CASSSGTDGGGTEAFF. The CDR3 coding sequence is TGCGCCAGCAGCTCCGGGACTGATGGAGGTGGAACTGAAGCTTTCTTT.

Written as DNA, the CDR3 is TGCGCCAGCAGCTTGGATGGGGGAGGCAGCACAGATACGCAGTATTTT. Amino acid sequence: CASSLDGGGSTDTQYF. The J gene is TRBJ2-3, the V gene TRBV5-1, with a tentative D call TRBD2 (6 bases). CDR1 and CDR2 from the germline V gene are SGHRS and YFSETQ. Trimming removed 0 bases at V and 0 bases at J, with 11 bases between. The CDR3 sequence is 16 residues long.

The gene calls are TRBV7-6 and TRBJ1-1; D is uncertain. Germline values: CDR1 SGHVS, CDR2 FNYEAQ. Deletions cut 1 base from V and 1 base from J, with 13 bases between. The CDR3 totals 16 residues. CDR3 residues: CASSLDAGTPNTEAFF. In nucleotides, the CDR3 is TGTGCCAGCAGCTTAGATGCAGGAACTCCGAACACTGAAGCTTTCTTT.

On this clonotype: Its ends do not fully match the called genes, so a read error is possible. This chain joins TRBV6-5 and TRBJ2-1; a weak D match, TRBD1 (6 bases). The CDR3 contains 15 residues. Per the germline V gene, CDR1 is MNHEY and CDR2 is SVGAGI. The CDR3 DNA follows: TGTGCCAGCAGGTCAACAGGGCTCCCCTACAATGGGCAGTTCTTC. Protein sequence: CASRSTGLPYNGQFF.

Details on this clonotype: A much larger clone lies one base from this, so it may be a read error. The chain couples TRBV4-3 to TRBJ2-7; TRBD2 is a possible D gene (7 bases). V was shortened by 4 bases and J by 7 bases, with 26 bases between the two germline ends. The CDR3 contains 17 residues. From germline, CDR1 is LGHNA and CDR2 YSLEER. The DNA for the CDR3 is TGCGCCAGCAGCCCTTCTGTCACTGCGGGGGCGTACAATGAGCAGTACTTC. This translates into CASSPSVTAGAYNEQYF.

This clonotype was observed at least ten times. The chain combines TRBV3-1 with TRBJ1-2; the D is unclear. Germline CDR1 LGHDT, CDR2 YNNKEL (reference sequence). CDR3 size: 12 residues. Trimming shortened V by 7 bases and J by 4 bases, and 10 bases separated the two germline ends. Written as DNA, the CDR3 is TGTGCCAGCACTACGGGCGGCTATGGCTACACCTTC. Protein product: CASTTGGYGYTF.

This clonotype occurred once. This sequence joins TRBV5-4 and TRBJ2-5; 9 nucleotides align to TRBD2. In germline, CDR1 is SGHNT, CDR2 YYREEE (reference sequence). The CDR3 totals 15 residues. The V and J ends lost 6 bases and 11 bases, in that order; junction bases with no gene match: 17. CDR3 protein: CASTLGGGGDNAQYF. The DNA of the CDR3 is TGTGCCAGCACCCTTGGCGGGGGGGGAGACAATGCGCAGTACTTC.

This clonotype was seen many times. The chain employs TRBV10-3 and TRBJ2-1, with 8 bases that match TRBD1. Unmatched junction bases numbered 7, after V lost 4 bases and J lost 5 bases. The CDR3 is 15 amino acids. Germline V lookup: CDR1 ENHRY, CDR2 SYGVKD. The CDR3 sequence: CAISGTGTGDNEQFF. The CDR3 DNA sequence: TGTGCCATCAGTGGGACCGGGACAGGAGACAATGAGCAGTTCTTC.

J is TRBJ1-3 and V is TRBV7-2, with no clear D. This CDR3 has 15 residues. The ends were cut back, 1 base at V and 9 bases at J, with 16 bases in the middle. Germline V gives CDR1 SGHTA, CDR2 FQGNSA. The CDR3 here is CASSLDMAGMGTIYF. The CDR3 DNA reads as TGTGCCAGCAGCTTAGATATGGCCGGAATGGGCACCATATATTTT.

This clonotype was counted between two and nine times. J is TRBJ1-5 and V is TRBV2, with 9 bases that match TRBD1. CDR3 size: 15 residues. In germline, CDR1 is SNHLY, CDR2 FYNNEI. The V segment lost 6 bases and the J segment 3 bases; nucleotides outside the gene matches: 6. The CDR3 sequence is CASRRDRALNQPQHF. The CDR3 DNA is TGTGCCAGCAGGAGGGACAGGGCACTCAATCAGCCCCAGCATTTT.

As to this clonotype: Its ends do not fully match the called genes, so a read error is possible. The chain employs TRBV7-7 and TRBJ1-1; D possibly corresponds to TRBD1 (5 bases). The length of the CDR3 is 17 residues. Germline V lookup: CDR1 SSHAT, CDR2 FNYEAQ (reference sequence). The CDR3 sequence is CASSLALGEGMNTEAFF. DNA of the CDR3: TGTGCTAGCAGCTTAGCGCTAGGGGAGGGTATGAACACTGAAGCTTTCTTT. Using reference TRBV7-7 and TRBJ1-1 for the parts outside the CDR3, the full variable domain is GAGVSQSPRYKVTKRGQDVTLRCDPISSHATLYWYQQALGQGPEFLTYFNYEAQPDKSGLPSDRFSAERPEGSISTLTIQRTEQRDSAMYRCASSLALGEGMNTEAFFGQGTRLTVV.

About this clonotype: Its ends do not fully match the called genes, so a read error is possible. J is TRBJ2-5 and V is TRBV7-2, with unresolved D. In germline, CDR1 is SGHTA, CDR2 FQGNSA. This CDR3 region has 12 residues. CDR3 residues: CASSAPQEAQYF. In DNA, the CDR3 is TGTGCCAGCAGCGCACCCCAAGAGGCCCAGTACTTC.

The chain is built from TRBV12-3 or TRBV12-4 and TRBJ1-5; a weak D match, TRBD1 (6 bases). Trimming pared 2 bases from V and 9 bases from J, leaving 14 bases between. This CDR3 region has 14 residues. The CDR3 nucleotides read TGTGCCAGCAGTTTACGCACCACAGGGCGGCCCCAGCATTTT. Translation: CASSLRTTGRPQHF.

The sample holds a few counts of this clonotype. The CDR3: CASIQAGDYNEQFF. The CDR3 DNA sequence: TGTGCCAGCATCCAAGCGGGGGATTACAATGAGCAGTTCTTC. The V and J genes are TRBV12-3 or TRBV12-4 and TRBJ2-1; 8 bases map to TRBD2. The CDR3 contains 14 residues. After removal of 7 bases from V and 4 bases from J, the junction contained 6 bases not matched to a gene.

This chain links TRBV2 with TRBJ1-1, with unresolved D. V lost 3 bases and J 0 bases, leaving 8 bases between the germline ends. Germline V gene sequence: CDR1 SNHLY, CDR2 FYNNEI. The CDR3 extends over 14 amino acids. The CDR3 is CASSETLLNTEAFF. CDR3 in DNA: TGTGCCAGCAGTGAGACACTTCTGAACACTGAAGCTTTCTTT.

The chain has TRBV4-1 and TRBJ2-3; D is ambiguous. V was clipped by 2 bases and J by 6 bases, with 9 bases between them. The germline V gene has CDR1 MGHRA and CDR2 YSYEKL. This CDR3 has 13 residues. The CDR3, as DNA: TGCGCCAGCAGCCAAAGGTCGCGGGATACGCAGTATTTT. Translated, it gives CASSQRSRDTQYF.

The CDR3 spells CAIAEDDYGNQPQHF. CDR3 nucleotides: TGTGCCATCGCGGAGGACGATTATGGCAATCAGCCCCAGCATTTT. The chain uses TRBV10-3 and TRBJ1-5; no definite D call. CDR3 length: 15 residues. In germline, CDR1 is ENHRY, CDR2 SYGVKD. The V end lost 8 bases, the J end lost 2 bases, and 16 bases lay between the germline ends.

There are a few counts of this clonotype. This rearrangement joins TRBV4-2 to TRBJ2-3; D may be TRBD2 (5 bases). The germline V gene has CDR1 LGHNA and CDR2 YNFKEQ. This CDR3 has 16 amino acids. Deletions cut 3 bases from V and 2 bases from J, with 15 bases between. Written as DNA, the CDR3 is TGTGCCAGCAGCCAGGAAAGACTACCTCCCACAGATACGCAGTATTTT. Protein: CASSQERLPPTDTQYF.